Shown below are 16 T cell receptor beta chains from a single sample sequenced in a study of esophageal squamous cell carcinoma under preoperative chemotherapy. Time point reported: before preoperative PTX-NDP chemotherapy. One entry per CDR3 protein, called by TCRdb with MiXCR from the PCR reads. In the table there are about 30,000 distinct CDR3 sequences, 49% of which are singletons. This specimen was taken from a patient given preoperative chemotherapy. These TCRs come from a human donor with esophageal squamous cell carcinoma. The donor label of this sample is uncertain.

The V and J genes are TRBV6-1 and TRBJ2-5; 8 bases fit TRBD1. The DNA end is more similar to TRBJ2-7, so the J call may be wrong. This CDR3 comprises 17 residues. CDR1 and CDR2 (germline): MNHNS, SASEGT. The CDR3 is CASSVGTGSQGYYEQYF. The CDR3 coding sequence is TGTGCCAGCAGTGTGGGGACAGGTTCACAAGGATACTACGAGCAGTACTTC.

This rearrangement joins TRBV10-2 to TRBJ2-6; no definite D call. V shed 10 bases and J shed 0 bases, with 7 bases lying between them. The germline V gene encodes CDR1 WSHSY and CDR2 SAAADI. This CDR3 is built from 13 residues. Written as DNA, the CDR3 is TGCGCCACCTCGTACTCTGGGGCCAACGTCCTGACTTTC. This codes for CATSYSGANVLTF.

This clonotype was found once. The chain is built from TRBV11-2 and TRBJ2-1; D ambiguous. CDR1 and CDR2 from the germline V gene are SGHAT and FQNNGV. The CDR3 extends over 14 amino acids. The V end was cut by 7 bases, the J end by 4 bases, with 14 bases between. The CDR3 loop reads CASTRIGLYNEQFF. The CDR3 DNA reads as TGTGCCAGCACCCGAATCGGCCTTTACAATGAGCAGTTCTTC. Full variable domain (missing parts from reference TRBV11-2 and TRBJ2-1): EAGVAQSPRYKIIEKRQSVAFWCNPISGHATLYWYQQILGQGPKLLIQFQNNGVVDDSQLPKDRFSAERLKGVDSTLKIQPAKLEDSAVYLCASTRIGLYNEQFFGPGTRLTVL.

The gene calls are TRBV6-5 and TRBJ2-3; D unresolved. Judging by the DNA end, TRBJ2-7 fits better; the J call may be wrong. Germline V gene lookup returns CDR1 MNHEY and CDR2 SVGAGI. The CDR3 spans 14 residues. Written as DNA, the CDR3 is TGTGCGGGCAGTTACGGCCGGGCCGCAGATACGCAGTACTTC. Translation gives CAGSYGRAADTQYF.

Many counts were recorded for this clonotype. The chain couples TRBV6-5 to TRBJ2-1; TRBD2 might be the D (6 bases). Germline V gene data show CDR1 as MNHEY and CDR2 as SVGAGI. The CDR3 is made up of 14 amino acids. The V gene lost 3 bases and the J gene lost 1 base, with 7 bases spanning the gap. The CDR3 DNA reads TGTGCCAGCAGTTATGGGAGGTCCTACAATGAGCAGTTCTTC. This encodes CASSYGRSYNEQFF.

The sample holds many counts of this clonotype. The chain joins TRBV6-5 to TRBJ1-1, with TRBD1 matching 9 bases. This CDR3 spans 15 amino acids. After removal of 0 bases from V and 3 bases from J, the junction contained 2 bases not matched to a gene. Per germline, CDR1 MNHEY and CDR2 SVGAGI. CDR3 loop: CASSYSRDRDTEAFF. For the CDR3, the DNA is TGTGCCAGCAGTTACTCCCGGGACAGGGACACTGAAGCTTTCTTT.

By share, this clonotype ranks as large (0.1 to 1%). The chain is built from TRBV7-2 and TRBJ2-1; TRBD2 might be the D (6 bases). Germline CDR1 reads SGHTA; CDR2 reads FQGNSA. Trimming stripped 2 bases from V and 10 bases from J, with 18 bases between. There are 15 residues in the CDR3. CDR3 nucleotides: TGTGCCAGCAGCTTAATGGCTAGTGGGGCGGGGGAGCAGTTCTTC. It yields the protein CASSLMASGAGEQFF.

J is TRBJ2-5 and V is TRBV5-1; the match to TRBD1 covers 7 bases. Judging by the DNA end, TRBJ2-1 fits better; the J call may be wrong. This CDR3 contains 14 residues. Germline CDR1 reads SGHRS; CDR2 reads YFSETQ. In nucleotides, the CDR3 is TGCGCCAGCAGCTTGGGGGACAGCCCTTGGACCCAGTTCTTC. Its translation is CASSLGDSPWTQFF.

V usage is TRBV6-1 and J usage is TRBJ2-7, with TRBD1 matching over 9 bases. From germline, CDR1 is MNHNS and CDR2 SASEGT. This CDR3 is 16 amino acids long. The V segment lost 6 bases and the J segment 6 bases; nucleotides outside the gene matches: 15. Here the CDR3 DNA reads TGTGCCAGCAGCAAAGGGGGACAGGGCAAGGCGGGCGAGCAGTACTTC. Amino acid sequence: CASSKGGQGKAGEQYF.

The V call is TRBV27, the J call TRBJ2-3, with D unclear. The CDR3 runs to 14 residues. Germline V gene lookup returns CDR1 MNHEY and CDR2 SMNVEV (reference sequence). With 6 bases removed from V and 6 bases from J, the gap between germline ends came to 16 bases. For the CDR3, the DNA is TGTGCCAGCAGGAAGCCGGGTGGCGATGATACGCAGTATTTT. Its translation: CASRKPGGDDTQYF.

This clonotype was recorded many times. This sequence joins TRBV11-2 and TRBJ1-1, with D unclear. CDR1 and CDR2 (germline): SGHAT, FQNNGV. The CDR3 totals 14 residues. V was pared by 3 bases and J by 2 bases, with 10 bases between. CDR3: CASSFEARNTEAFF. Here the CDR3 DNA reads TGTGCCAGCAGCTTTGAGGCCAGAAACACTGAAGCTTTCTTT.

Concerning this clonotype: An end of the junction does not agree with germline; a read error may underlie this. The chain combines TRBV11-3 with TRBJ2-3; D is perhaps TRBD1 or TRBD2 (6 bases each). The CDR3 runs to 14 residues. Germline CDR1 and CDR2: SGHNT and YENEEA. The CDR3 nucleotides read TGTGCGGGGCACGAGGGGGGTGACCAAGATACCCAGTATTTC. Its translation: CAGHEGGDQDTQYF.

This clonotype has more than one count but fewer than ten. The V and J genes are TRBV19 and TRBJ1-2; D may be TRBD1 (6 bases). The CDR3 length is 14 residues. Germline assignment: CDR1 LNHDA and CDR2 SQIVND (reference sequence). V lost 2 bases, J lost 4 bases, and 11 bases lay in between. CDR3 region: CASSIRGGGYGYTF. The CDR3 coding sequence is TGTGCCAGTAGTATAAGGGGGGGGGGCTATGGCTACACCTTC.

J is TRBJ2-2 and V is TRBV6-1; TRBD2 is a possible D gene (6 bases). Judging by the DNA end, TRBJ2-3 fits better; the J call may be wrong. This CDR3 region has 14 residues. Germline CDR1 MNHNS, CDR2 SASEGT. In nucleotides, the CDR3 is TGTGCCAGCAGTGTCGGTGCGGGAAACGGGGAGCAGTATTTT. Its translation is CASSVGAGNGEQYF.

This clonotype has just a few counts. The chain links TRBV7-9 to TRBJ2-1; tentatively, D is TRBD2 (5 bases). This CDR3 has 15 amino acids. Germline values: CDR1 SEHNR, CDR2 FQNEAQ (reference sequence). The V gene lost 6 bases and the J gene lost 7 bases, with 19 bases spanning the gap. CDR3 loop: CASSSKRRLGNEQFF. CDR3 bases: TGTGCCAGCAGTTCTAAAAGGAGGTTAGGAAATGAGCAGTTCTTC.

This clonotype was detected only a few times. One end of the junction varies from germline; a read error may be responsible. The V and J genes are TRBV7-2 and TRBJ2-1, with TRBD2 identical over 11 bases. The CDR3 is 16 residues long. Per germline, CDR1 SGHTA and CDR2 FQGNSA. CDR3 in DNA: TGTGCCAGCACCTTACTAGCGGGAGTTGGGAACAATGAGCAGTTCTTC. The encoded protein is CASTLLAGVGNNEQFF. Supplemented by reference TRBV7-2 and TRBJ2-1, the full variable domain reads GAGVSQSPSNKVTEKGKDVELRCDPISGHTALYWYRQSLGQGLEFLIYFQGNSAPDKSGLPSDRFSAERTGGSVSTLTIQRTQQEDSAVYLCASTLLAGVGNNEQFFGPGTRLTVL.